This entry describes one T cell receptor (beta chain). What it binds is unknown. The source of the sample is a study of shared clonotypes between healthy human individuals. Findings and caveats of the study: The sharing of approximately 4.6% of naive CD4 clonotypes was seen across a handful of donors. The study sampled only blood, and tissue repertoires likely differ. Among non-shared clonotypes, generation probabilities were lower than among those shared by all four donors.

Donors, without exception, were Caucasian adults residing in Nashville, Tennessee. The germline V gene has CDR1 SGHNT and CDR2 YENEEA. The CDR3 contains 15 residues. Unmatched junction bases numbered 3, after V lost 3 bases and J lost 2 bases. Measured with immunoSEQ multiplex PCR; TCRdb has only the in-frame clones, and not every one. The table shows 1,500,000 or so clones, with around 97% occurring only once. The clonotype comes from a man aged 25-40 years in good health. The chain employs TRBV11-3 and TRBJ2-3, with TRBD2 identical over 9 bases. The sample consisted of naive CD4+ T cells sorted from blood. Subset of the sample: CD45RA+ positively selected. This CDR3 reads CASSLTSGYTDTQYF. CDR3 sequence (DNA): TGTGCCAGCAGCTTGACTAGCGGATACACAGATACGCAGTATTTT.